This T cell receptor beta chain was retrieved from a study of blood T cells in healthy people across ages. Overall study results and limits: Per-million-T-cell TCR beta diversity fell roughly linearly with age.

In terms of origin and age, donors were healthy Caucasian individuals from Russia aged 6 to 90. Combining a sample-barcoded 5' primer with a J-beta primer mix, a second PCR ran for 7 to 11 cycles. Samples each returned at least 3 million CDR3-containing paired-end reads. TCRdb re-analysed the 5' RACE reads in MiXCR, keeping a single row per CDR3 protein. The sample comprises roughly 1.6 million distinct CDR3 sequences, roughly 30% of which are singletons, and about 11% rests with the top ten. This clonotype was counted a few times. No antigen is known for it. The sequencing sample was made of blood. The clonotype was recovered from a woman in her twenties or thirties in good health.

Written as DNA, the CDR3 is TGTGCCAGCAGCCAAGTCCCCGATTGGAGCATTCAGTACTTC. This sequence encodes CASSQVPDWSIQYF. The chain links TRBV3-1 to TRBJ2-7; no clear D. The J call could be wrong; TRBJ2-4 is a better fit for the DNA end. The CDR3 extends over 14 amino acids. Germline CDR1 is LGHDT and CDR2 is YNNKEL (reference sequence).